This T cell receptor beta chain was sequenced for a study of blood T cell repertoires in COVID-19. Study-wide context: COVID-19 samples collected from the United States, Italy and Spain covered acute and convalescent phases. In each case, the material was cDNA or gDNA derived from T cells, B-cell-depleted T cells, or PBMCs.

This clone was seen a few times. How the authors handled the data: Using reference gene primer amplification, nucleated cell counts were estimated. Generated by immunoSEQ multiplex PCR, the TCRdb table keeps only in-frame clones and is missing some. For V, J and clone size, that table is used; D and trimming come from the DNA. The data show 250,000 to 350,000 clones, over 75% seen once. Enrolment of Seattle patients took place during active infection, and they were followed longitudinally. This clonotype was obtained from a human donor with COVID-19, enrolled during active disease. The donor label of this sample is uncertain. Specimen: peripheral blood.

The CDR3 DNA is TGTGCCAGTAGCACTCTACCGGGACAGGTTAATCAGCCCCAGCATTTT. It encodes CASSTLPGQVNQPQHF. The chain carries TRBV19 and TRBJ1-5; 8 bases line up with TRBD1. Germline CDR1 reads LNHDA; CDR2 reads SQIVND (reference sequence). The CDR3 has 16 amino acids. The V and J ends lost 6 bases and 4 bases, in that order; junction bases with no gene match: 11.